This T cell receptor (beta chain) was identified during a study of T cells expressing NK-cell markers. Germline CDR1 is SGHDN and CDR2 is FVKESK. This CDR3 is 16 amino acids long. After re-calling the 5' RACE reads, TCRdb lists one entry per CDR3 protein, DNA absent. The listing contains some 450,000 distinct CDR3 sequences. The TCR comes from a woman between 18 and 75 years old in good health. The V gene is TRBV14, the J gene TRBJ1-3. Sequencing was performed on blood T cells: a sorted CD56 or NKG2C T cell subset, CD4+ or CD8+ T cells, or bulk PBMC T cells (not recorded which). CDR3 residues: CASSQVLGFSGNTIYF.